This entry describes one T cell receptor (beta chain). Its antigen is still unknown. An end of the junction does not agree with germline; a read error may underlie this. This entry belongs to a study of cytomegalovirus exposure and HLA in healthy donors. The study's findings and limits: Several of the most significant clusters appeared linked to common viral pathogens, based on a later analysis.

Unrecorded immune exposures were likely, despite nominal health at sampling. Both 60 Vbeta primers and 13 Jbeta primers went into the PCR. TCRdb keeps only in-frame clones here, not all; method: immunoSEQ multiplex PCR. The table shows 150,000 to 200,000 clones, with roughly 70% occurring only once. The receptor was isolated from a male donor in good health and CMV-seronegative. Sequenced sample: PBMCs.

The CDR3 DNA reads as TGTGCCAGCAGCTTAGGATGGTCCTCTGGGGCCAACGGCCTGACTTTC. It is translated as CASSLGWSSGANGLTF. V gene TRBV7-9 combines with J gene TRBJ2-6; D is possibly TRBD1 (5 bases). The CDR3 has 16 amino acids. Germline lookup yields CDR1 SEHNR and CDR2 FQNEAQ (reference sequence).